Each of the 5 T cell receptor beta chains below was sequenced from the same sample in a study of CD8 T cells in ankylosing spondylitis. TCRdb analysed the 5' RACE reads with MiXCR anew, one entry per CDR3 protein. The sample holds 250,000 or so distinct CDR3 sequences, roughly a tenth seen once. What was sequenced was blood, either unsorted or a sorted T cell fraction (not recorded which). The source is a male donor with ankylosing spondylitis or in good health (not recorded which).

This clonotype was recorded many times. The chain recombines TRBV12-3 or TRBV12-4 with TRBJ1-1; 10 bases are shared with TRBD1. The CDR3 has 16 amino acids. Trimming took 3 bases from V and 0 from J; bases not matched to a gene: 4. The CDR3 protein is CASSLTGGWMNTEAFF. CDR3 DNA sequence: TGTGCCAGCAGTTTGACAGGGGGCTGGATGAACACTGAAGCTTTCTTT.

This clonotype showed up many times. V usage is TRBV15 and J usage is TRBJ2-7, with D possibly being TRBD1 or TRBD2 (5 bases each). The germline V gene encodes CDR1 LNHNV and CDR2 YYDKDF (reference sequence). Trimming cost V 6 bases and J 0 bases, with 21 bases left between them. CDR3 length: 17 amino acids. The CDR3 nucleotides are TGTGCCACCAGTTTGCTTCCCGGGACGAAAGTCTCCTACGAGCAGTACTTC. It is translated as CATSLLPGTKVSYEQYF.

The chain links TRBV7-9 to TRBJ1-2; D not certain. Trimming took off 1 base at V and 6 bases at J, with 12 bases between the two ends. Germline CDR1 and CDR2: SEHNR and FQNEAQ (reference sequence). The CDR3 spans 14 residues. CDR3 in DNA: TGTGCCAGCAGCTTAGATGTCTCGAGGGATGGCTACACCTTC. This translates into CASSLDVSRDGYTF.

This clonotype was seen only once. The V gene is TRBV4-2, the J gene TRBJ2-7; TRBD1 agrees at 10 bases. V was clipped by 6 bases and J by 4 bases; unmatched bases: 6. The CDR3 has 14 amino acids. Per germline, CDR1 LGHNA and CDR2 YNFKEQ. The CDR3 sequence is CASSSGQGRYEQYF. Written as DNA, the CDR3 is TGTGCCAGCAGTTCGGGACAGGGGCGATACGAGCAGTACTTC.

This clonotype was detected many times. This chain uses TRBV6-1 with TRBJ2-1, with D possibly being TRBD2 (5 bases). V lost 2 bases, J lost 1 base, and 9 bases lay in between. Germline V gives CDR1 MNHNS, CDR2 SASEGT. The CDR3 runs 15 residues. DNA of the CDR3: TGTGCCAGCAGTGAAAGCGGAGGATCCTACAATGAGCAGTTCTTC. Its translation is CASSESGGSYNEQFF.